One T cell receptor (beta chain) is described in this entry. Its specificity is not known. Germline V gene sequence: CDR1 LNHDA, CDR2 SQIVND (reference sequence). The ends lost 5 bases at V and 0 bases at J; junction bases unmatched: 12. CDR3 length: 19 residues. Amplification used 60 Vbeta primers and 13 Jbeta primers. Only in-frame clones appear in the TCRdb table, and some are missing; sequencing was by immunoSEQ multiplex PCR. The sample shows around 200,000 clones, almost 80% of them seen only once. This entry is derived from a study of cytomegalovirus exposure and HLA in healthy donors. On the study more broadly: Across 300 to 400 genotyped donors, approximately 81% landed in the Caucasian-associated ancestry cluster. General observations from the study: No immune exposure information besides CMV serostatus was available. An analysis was carried out at a later point. It showed that HLA-associated TCR beta chains were more clonally expanded than equally common non-associated chains.

The chain couples TRBV19 to TRBJ2-3, with 12 nucleotides matching TRBD2. Sequencing was performed on PBMCs. The source is a woman aged 18 to 35 in good health and CMV-seronegative. CDR3 amino acids: CASSRIRTSGTLSTDTQYF. For the CDR3, the DNA is TGTGCCAGTAGTCGGATAAGGACTAGCGGGACCCTAAGCACAGATACGCAGTATTTT. The whole variable domain, filled in from reference TRBV19 and TRBJ2-3, reads DGGITQSPKYLFRKEGQNVTLSCEQNLNHDAMYWYRQDPGQGLRLIYYSQIVNDFQKGDIAEGYSVSREKKESFPLTVTSAQKNPTAFYLCASSRIRTSGTLSTDTQYFGPGTRLTVL.